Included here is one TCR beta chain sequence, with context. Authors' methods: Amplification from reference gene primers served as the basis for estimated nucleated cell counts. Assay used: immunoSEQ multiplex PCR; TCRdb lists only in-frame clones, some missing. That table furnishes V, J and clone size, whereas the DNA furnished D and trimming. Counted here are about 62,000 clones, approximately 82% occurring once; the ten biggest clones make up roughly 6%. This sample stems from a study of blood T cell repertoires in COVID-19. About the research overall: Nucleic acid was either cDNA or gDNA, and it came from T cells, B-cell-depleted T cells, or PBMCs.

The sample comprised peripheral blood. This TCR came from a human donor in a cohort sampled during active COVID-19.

CDR3 DNA: TGTGCCAGCTCACCAGGGGCCATGAACACTGAAGCTTTCTTT. It codes for CASSPGAMNTEAFF. The chain carries TRBV18 and TRBJ1-1, with D perhaps TRBD1 (5 bases). CDR3 length: 14 residues. Deletions cut 2 bases from V and 0 bases from J, with 7 bases between. Germline V gene lookup returns CDR1 KGHSH and CDR2 LQKENI.